This T cell receptor (beta chain) was captured by sequencing in a study of shared clonotypes between healthy human individuals. General study points: Few donors limited the genetic and exposure-history diversity represented.

Sequencing was performed with immunoSEQ multiplex PCR; in TCRdb, only in-frame clones are kept and a portion is missing. The sample includes about 2.4 million clones, roughly 93% of them seen just once. Donors were healthy HIV-negative adults without recent acute infections or vaccinations. Germline CDR1 SGHTA, CDR2 FQGNSA. Trimming removed 5 bases at V and 0 bases at J, with 25 bases between. There are 19 residues in the CDR3. This clone was counted a single time. Its cognate antigen is unknown. The specimen sequenced was naive CD4+ T cells from PBMCs. Subset defined: CD45RA+ positively selected. The chain couples TRBV7-2 to TRBJ1-2; D is unclear. The origin of this receptor is a man between 18 and 35 years old in good health. Some clones in this sample may be carry-over from other donors' samples. This chain's CDR3 is CASSPYPGLHLVANYGYTF. The CDR3 bases are TGTGCCAGCAGCCCTTATCCCGGGCTGCACCTCGTAGCTAACTATGGCTACACCTTC.